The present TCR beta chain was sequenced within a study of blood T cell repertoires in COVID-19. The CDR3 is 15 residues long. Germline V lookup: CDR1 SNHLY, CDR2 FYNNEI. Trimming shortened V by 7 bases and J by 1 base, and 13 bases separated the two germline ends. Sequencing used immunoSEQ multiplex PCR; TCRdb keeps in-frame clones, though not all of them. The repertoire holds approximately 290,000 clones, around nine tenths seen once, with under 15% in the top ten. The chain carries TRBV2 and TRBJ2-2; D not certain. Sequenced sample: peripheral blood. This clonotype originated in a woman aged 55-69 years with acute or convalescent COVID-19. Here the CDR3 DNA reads TGTGCCAGCAACCCCAGGCCACAGAACACCGGGGAGCTGTTTTTT. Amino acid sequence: CASNPRPQNTGELFF.